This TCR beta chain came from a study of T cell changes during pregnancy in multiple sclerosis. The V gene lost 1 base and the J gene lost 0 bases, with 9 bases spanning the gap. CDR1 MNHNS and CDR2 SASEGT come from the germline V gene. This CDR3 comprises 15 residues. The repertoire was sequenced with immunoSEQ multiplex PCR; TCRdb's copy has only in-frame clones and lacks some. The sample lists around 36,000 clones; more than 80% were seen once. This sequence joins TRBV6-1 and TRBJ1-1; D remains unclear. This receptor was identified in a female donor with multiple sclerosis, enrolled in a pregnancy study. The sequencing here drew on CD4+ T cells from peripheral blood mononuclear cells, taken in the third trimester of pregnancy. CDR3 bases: TGTGCCAGCAGTGAAGGAGGAGCTCTGAACACTGAAGCTTTCTTT. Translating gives CASSEGGALNTEAFF.